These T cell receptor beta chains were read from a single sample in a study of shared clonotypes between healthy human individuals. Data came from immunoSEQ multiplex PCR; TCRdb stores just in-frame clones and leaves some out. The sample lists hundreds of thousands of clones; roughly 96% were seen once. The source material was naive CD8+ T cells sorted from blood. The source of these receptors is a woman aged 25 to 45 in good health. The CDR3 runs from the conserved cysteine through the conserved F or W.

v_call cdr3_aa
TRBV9 CASSGPQGGENGNEQFF
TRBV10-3 CAISEGGQGADGYTF
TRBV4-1 CASRFRDRGPDEQFF
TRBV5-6 CASSSGTVPTSEQFF
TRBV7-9 CASSLSGGDNEQFF
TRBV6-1 CASSKLNAYEQYF
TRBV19 CASSIFSGSSYEQYF
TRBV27 CASSLSRSGTEAFF
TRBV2 CASSVGGYEQYF
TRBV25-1 CASSELAGETQYF
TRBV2 CASRGLSTDTQYF
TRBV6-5 CASSYSGERTGEQYF
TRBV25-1 CASSPGANVLTF
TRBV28 CASSLVGDSYEQYF
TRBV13 CASSPRGGRNEKLFF
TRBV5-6 CASSGPSLEQYF
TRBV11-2 CASSPQRDYEQYF
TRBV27 CASSPRQGSQPQHF
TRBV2 CASISLTSGRDTGELFF
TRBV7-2 CASSLGDNQPQHF
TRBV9 CASSVGRTNEKLFF
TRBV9 CASSVGLAGGYEQYF
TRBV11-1 CASSAWDGESTDTQYF
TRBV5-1 CASSLDTAGLVSHEQYF
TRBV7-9 CASKGWGKYNEQFF
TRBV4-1 CASSQDRGAGAMYEQYF
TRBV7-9 CASSPRLATSGNLYEQYF
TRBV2 CASSEGAGSSYEQYF
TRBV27 CASSYSRHTEAFF
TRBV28 CASSRPPGQMALSYEQYF
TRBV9 CASSAAVGEQYF
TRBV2 CASLAGDLSEQYF
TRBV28 CASRGPEQYF
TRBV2 CASATGRTLYEQYF
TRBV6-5 CASSYSRWRTGYEQYF
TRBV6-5 CASRVDTTDEQYF
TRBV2 CASAGTANYGYTF
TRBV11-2 CASGDVSGYNEQFF
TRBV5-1 CASSSYRGRTEAFF
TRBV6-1 CASSEVPPGSFEQYF
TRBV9 CASSEGQGTYEQYF
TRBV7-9 CASSPRPGQAGSYTF
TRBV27 CASSFSLTSGKTTYEQYF
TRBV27 CASSLRSSGRNEQFF
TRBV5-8 CASSHNEQFF
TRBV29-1 CSVESFRGDEQYF
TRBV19 CASKPGRTGELFF
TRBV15 CATSVSRDRIYEQYF
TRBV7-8 CASSSRYGGATDTEAFF
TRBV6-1 CASSEWGGLSYEQYF
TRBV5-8 CASSLEGTTGLETQYF
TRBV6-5 CASSTGFEQYF
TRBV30 CAWKFEVGHPYRGMYF
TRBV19 CASYGGGPYNEQFF